The TCR beta chain under discussion was sequenced for a study of T cell changes during pregnancy in multiple sclerosis (dated by TCRdb to the late 2010s). Study-level background: The study looked at changes in the T cell repertoire across pregnancy in women with multiple sclerosis.

In the germline V gene, CDR1 corresponds to MNHEY and CDR2 to SVGAGI. The trim is 10 bases for V and 1 base for J, with a gap of 7 bases between the germline ends. Counted from cysteine to phenylalanine, this CDR3 has 11 amino acids. Only the CDR3 region is kept as DNA, spanning 33 bases read in frame from base 1. Library creation used the immunoSEQ multiplex PCR assay. TCRdb carries this immuneACCESS record with in-frame sequences only. Its versions omit some clonotypes, under half of them owing to an unresolved V gene in the studies checked, with the rest unexplained. For this sample there are around 34,000 clones; 90% appear just once. Of the sample, around 11% is held by the ten largest clones. Note on this clone: Its antigen has not been determined. The input lacks base qualities; no much larger clone sits a single base away.

Recombination linked TRBV6-5 to TRBJ2-5, with the D segment identity uncertain. The clonotype originates from a female donor with multiple sclerosis, enrolled in a pregnancy study. This sample comprised CD8+ T cells from peripheral blood mononuclear cells, obtained before pregnancy. The sequenced DNA: TGTGCCACCGGGTTCCAAGAGACCCAGTACTTC. Translated, it reads CATGFQETQYF.